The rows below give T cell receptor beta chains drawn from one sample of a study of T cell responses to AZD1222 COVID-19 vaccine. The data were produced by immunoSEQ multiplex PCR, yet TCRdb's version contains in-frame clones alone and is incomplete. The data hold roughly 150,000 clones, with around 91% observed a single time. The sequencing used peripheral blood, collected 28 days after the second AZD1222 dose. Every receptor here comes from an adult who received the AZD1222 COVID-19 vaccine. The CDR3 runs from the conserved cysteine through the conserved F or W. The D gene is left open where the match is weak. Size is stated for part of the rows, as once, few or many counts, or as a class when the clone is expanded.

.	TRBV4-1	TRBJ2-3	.	CASSQGGMWADTQYF	TGCGCCAGCAGCCAAGGGGGCATGTGGGCAGATACGCAGTATTTT
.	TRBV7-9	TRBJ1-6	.	CASSLVQDGSSPLHF	TGTGCCAGCAGCTTAGTGCAGGACGGGAGCTCACCCCTCCACTTT
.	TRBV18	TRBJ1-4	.	CASSPRDPASGEKLFF	TGTGCCAGCTCACCCCGGGACCCCGCCTCGGGAGAAAAACTGTTTTTT
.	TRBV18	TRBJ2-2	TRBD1	CASSGTGINTGELFF	TGTGCCAGCTCCGGGACAGGGATAAACACCGGGGAGCTGTTTTTT
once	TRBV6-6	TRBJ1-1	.	CASKGTEAFF	TGTGCCAGCAAGGGCACTGAAGCTTTCTTT
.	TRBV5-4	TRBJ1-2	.	CASTLKGGYGYGYTF	TGTGCCAGCACTCTGAAGGGGGGGTATGGCTATGGCTACACCTTC
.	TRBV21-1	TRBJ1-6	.	CASSKVPRENSPLHF	TGTGCCAGCAGCAAAGTTCCCAGGGAAAATTCACCCCTCCACTTT
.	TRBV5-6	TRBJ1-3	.	CASSPTGGNTIYF	TGTGCCAGCAGCCCAACGGGGGGAAACACCATATATTTT
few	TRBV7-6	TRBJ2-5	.	CGTRNLGETQYF	TGTGGCACACGTAACTTGGGAGAGACCCAGTACTTC
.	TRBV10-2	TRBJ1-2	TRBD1	CASLAGGAYGYTF	TGCGCCAGCTTGGCAGGGGGCGCCTATGGCTACACCTTC
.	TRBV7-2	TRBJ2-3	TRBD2	CASSLMRGAADTQYF	TGTGCCAGCAGCTTAATGCGGGGGGCCGCAGATACGCAGTATTTT
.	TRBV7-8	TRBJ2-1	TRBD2	CASSLERGGHYNEQFF	TGTGCCAGCAGCTTAGAGCGGGGGGGCCACTACAATGAGCAGTTCTTC
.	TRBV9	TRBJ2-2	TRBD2	CASSTQSGSGTGELFF	TGTGCCAGCAGCACCCAAAGCGGGAGTGGTACCGGGGAGCTGTTTTTT
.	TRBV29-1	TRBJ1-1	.	CSVTASGTEAFF	TGCAGCGTTACCGCCTCAGGGACTGAAGCTTTCTTT
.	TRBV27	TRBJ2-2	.	CASTAGTPLSGELFF	TGTGCCAGCACCGCTGGGACCCCTTTGTCCGGGGAGCTGTTTTTT
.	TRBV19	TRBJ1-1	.	CASSTGRNTEAFF	TGTGCCAGTAGCACAGGGCGGAACACTGAAGCTTTCTTT
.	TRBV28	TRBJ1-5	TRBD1	CASSLRGRSPQHF	TGTGCCAGCAGTTTAAGGGGGCGTAGCCCCCAGCATTTT
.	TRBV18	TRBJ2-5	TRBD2	CASSASGGPQETQYF	TGTGCCAGCTCAGCATCGGGGGGGCCCCAAGAGACCCAGTACTTC
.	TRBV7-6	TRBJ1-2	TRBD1	CASSLGEETGLGYTF	TGTGCCAGCAGCTTAGGAGAAGAGACAGGGCTTGGCTACACCTTC
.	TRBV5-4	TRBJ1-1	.	CASRPWGFTEAFF	TGTGCCAGCAGGCCGTGGGGGTTCACTGAAGCTTTCTTT
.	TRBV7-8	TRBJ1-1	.	CASSLGAEGMNTEAFF	TGTGCCAGCAGCTTAGGGGCCGAGGGCATGAACACTGAAGCTTTCTTT
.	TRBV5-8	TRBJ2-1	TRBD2	CASSSGTSIFPNEQFF	TGTGCCAGCAGCTCCGGGACTAGCATCTTCCCTAATGAGCAGTTCTTC
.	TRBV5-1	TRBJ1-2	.	CASSLAFNTRARGGYTF	TGCGCCAGCAGCTTGGCTTTCAACACAAGGGCTCGGGGCGGCTACACCTTC
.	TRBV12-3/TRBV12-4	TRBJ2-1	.	CASSLRRGQFF	TGTGCCAGCAGCCTCCGGCGGGGGCAGTTCTTC
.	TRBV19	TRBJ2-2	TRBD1	CASTKGTEITGELFF	TGTGCCAGTACCAAAGGGACAGAAATCACCGGGGAACTGTTTTTT
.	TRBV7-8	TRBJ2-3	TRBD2	CASSWGGSADTQYF	TGTGCCAGCAGCTGGGGCGGGAGCGCAGATACGCAGTATTTT
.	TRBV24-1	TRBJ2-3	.	CATSATLTDTQYF	TGTGCCACCAGTGCGACACTCACAGATACGCAGTATTTT
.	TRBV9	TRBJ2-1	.	CASSVGSINLGEQFF	TGTGCCAGCAGCGTAGGATCTATCAATCTAGGTGAGCAGTTCTTC
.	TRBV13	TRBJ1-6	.	CASSLRTRANSPLHF	TGTGCCAGCAGCTTACGGACACGGGCTAATTCACCCCTCCACTTT
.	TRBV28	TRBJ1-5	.	CASRAGLGGPQHF	TGTGCCAGCAGGGCGGGACTCGGGGGGCCCCAGCATTTT
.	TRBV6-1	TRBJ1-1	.	CASSDKPAVNTEAFF	TGTGCCAGCAGTGATAAGCCCGCCGTTAACACTGAAGCTTTCTTT
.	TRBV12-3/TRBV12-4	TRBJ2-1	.	CASSLSLRNEQFF	TGTGCCAGCAGTTTGTCCCTAAGGAATGAGCAGTTCTTC
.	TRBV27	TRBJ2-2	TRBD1	CASSPQGQVAGELFF	TGTGCCAGCAGTCCCCAGGGACAGGTTGCCGGGGAGCTGTTTTTT
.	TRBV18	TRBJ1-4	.	CASSPPSLSEKLFF	TGTGCCAGCTCACCCCCATCCCTGAGTGAAAAACTGTTTTTT
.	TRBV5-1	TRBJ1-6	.	CASSLTGEASSPLHF	TGCGCCAGCAGCTTGACGGGTGAAGCGAGTTCACCCCTCCACTTT
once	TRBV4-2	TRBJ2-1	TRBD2	CASSPIGTSNEQFF	TGTGCCAGCAGCCCTATCGGGACTAGCAATGAGCAGTTCTTC
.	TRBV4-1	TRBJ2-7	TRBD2	CASSQDEGTSFYEQYF	TGCGCCAGCAGCCAAGACGAAGGGACTAGCTTCTACGAGCAGTACTTC
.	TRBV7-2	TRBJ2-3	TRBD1	CASSSRDRAGTQYF	TGTGCCAGCAGCTCCCGGGACAGGGCCGGTACGCAGTATTTT
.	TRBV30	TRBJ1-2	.	CACQPASTYGYTF	TGTGCCTGTCAGCCGGCGTCCACCTATGGCTACACCTTC
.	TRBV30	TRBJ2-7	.	CAWAQGSYEQYF	TGTGCCTGGGCCCAGGGGTCCTACGAGCAGTACTTC
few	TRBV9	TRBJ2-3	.	CASSAYERSTDTQYF	TGTGCCAGCAGCGCCTACGAACGGTCTACAGATACGCAGTATTTT
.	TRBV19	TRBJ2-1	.	CASSIDGYPYNEQFF	TGTGCCAGTAGTATAGATGGCTACCCCTACAATGAGCAGTTCTTC
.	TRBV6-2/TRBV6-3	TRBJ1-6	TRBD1	CASSRRQGINSPLHF	TGTGCCAGCAGCCGGCGACAGGGGATTAATTCACCCCTCCACTTT
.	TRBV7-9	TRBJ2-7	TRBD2	CASMGGSYEQYF	TGTGCCAGCATGGGAGGGAGCTACGAGCAGTACTTC
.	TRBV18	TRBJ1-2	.	CASSPRRTDYGYTF	TGTGCCAGCTCACCACGACGAACAGACTATGGCTACACCTTC
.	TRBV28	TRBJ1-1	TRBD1	CASRPGGTEAFF	TGTGCCAGCAGGCCAGGGGGGACTGAAGCTTTCTTT
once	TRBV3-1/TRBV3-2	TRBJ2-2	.	CASSPQAYTGELFF	TGTGCCAGCAGTCCGCAAGCCTACACCGGGGAGCTGTTTTTT
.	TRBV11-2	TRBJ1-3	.	CASSLSGVDTIYF	TGTGCCAGCAGCTTGTCCGGGGTAGACACCATATATTTT
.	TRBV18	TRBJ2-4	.	CASSPGVTKNIQYF	TGTGCCAGCTCACCTGGCGTGACCAAAAACATTCAGTACTTC
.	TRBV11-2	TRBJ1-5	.	CASSLDYESPQHF	TGTGCCAGCAGCTTAGATTACGAATCGCCCCAGCATTTT
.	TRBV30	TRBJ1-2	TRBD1	CAWSYRGRGGYTF	TGTGCCTGGAGTTACAGGGGGCGCGGTGGCTACACCTTC
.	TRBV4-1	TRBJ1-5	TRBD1	CASSQGLLGQGGQPQHF	TGCGCCAGCAGCCAAGGGCTCCTGGGACAGGGAGGTCAGCCCCAGCATTTT
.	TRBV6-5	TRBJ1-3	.	CASSYFGRAGNTIYF	TGTGCCAGCAGTTACTTCGGTAGAGCTGGAAACACCATATATTTT
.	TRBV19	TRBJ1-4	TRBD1	CASSTGGSEKLFF	TGTGCCAGTAGTACAGGGGGAAGTGAAAAACTGTTTTTT
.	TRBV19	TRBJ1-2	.	CASSIQGFGPEGYTF	TGTGCCAGTAGTATCCAGGGTTTCGGCCCTGAAGGCTACACCTTC
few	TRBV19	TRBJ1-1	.	CASSVNRDTEAFF	TGTGCCAGTAGTGTGAACAGGGACACTGAAGCTTTCTTT
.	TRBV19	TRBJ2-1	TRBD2	CASTRLAGGNEQFF	TGTGCCAGTACTCGACTAGCGGGGGGGAACGAGCAGTTCTTC